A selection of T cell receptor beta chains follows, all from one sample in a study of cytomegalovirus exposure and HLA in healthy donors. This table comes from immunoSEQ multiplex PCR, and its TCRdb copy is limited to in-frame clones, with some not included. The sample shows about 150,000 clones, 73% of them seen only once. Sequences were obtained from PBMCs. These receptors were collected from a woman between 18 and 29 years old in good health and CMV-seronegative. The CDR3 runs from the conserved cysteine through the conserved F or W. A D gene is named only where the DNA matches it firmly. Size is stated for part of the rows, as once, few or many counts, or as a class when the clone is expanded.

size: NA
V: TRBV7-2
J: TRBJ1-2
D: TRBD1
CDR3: CASSPGTGGFGGYTF
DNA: TGTGCCAGCAGCCCCGGGACAGGGGGCTTCGGTGGCTACACCTTC

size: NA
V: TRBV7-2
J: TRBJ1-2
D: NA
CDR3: CASSFTSNYGYTF
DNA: TGTGCCAGCAGCTTCACATCTAACTATGGCTACACCTTC

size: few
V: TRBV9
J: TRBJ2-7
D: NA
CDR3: CASSVAQTTYEQYF
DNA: TGTGCCAGCAGCGTAGCCCAGACTACCTACGAGCAGTACTTC

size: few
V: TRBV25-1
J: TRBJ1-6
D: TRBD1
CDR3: CASSESNRGGSPLHF
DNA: TGTGCCAGCAGTGAATCCAACAGGGGAGGCTCACCCCTCCACTTT

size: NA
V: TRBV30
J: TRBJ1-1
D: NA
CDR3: CAWTRVRGLNTEAFF
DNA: TGTGCCTGGACCAGGGTAAGGGGCTTGAACACTGAAGCTTTCTTT

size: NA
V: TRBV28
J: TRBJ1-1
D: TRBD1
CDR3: CASSQRGQLLNTEAFF
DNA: TGTGCCAGCAGTCAAAGGGGACAGCTCCTAAACACTGAAGCTTTCTTT

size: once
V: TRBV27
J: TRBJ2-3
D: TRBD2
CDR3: CASSSSGGATDTQYF
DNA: TGTGCCAGCAGTTCTAGCGGGGGGGCGACAGATACGCAGTATTTT

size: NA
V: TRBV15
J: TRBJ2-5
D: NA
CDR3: CATSRGDSVPQYF
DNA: TGTGCCACCAGCAGAGGCGACAGTGTACCCCAGTACTTC

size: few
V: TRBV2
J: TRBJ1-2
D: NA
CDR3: CASRGAGEPYGYTF
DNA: TGTGCCAGCAGAGGCGCTGGGGAGCCCTATGGCTACACCTTC

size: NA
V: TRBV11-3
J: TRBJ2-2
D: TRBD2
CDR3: CASSLDRGLARKNTGELFF
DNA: TGTGCCAGCAGCTTAGATAGGGGACTAGCGCGAAAGAACACCGGGGAGCTGTTTTTT

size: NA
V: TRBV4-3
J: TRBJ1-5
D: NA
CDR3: CASRDSAGSSGPQHF
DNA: TGCGCCAGCAGGGATTCAGCGGGGTCATCTGGGCCCCAGCATTTT

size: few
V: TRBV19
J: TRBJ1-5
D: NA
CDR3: CASLGQYNQPQHF
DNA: TGTGCCAGCCTTGGACAGTACAATCAGCCCCAGCATTTT

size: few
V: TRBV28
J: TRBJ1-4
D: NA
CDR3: CASSLTVATNEKLFF
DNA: TGTGCCAGCAGTTTGACTGTTGCAACTAATGAAAAACTGTTTTTT

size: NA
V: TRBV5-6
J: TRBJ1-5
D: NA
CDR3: CASSLLGQGDQPQHF
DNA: TGTGCCAGCAGCCTCTTGGGGCAGGGTGATCAGCCCCAGCATTTT

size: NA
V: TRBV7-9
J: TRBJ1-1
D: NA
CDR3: CASSPDRRMNTEAFF
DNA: TGTGCCAGCAGTCCTGACAGGAGGATGAACACTGAAGCTTTCTTT

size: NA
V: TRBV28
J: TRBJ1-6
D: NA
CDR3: CASRRQAYSYNSPLHF
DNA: TGTGCCAGCAGGCGACAGGCATACTCCTATAATTCACCCCTCCACTTT

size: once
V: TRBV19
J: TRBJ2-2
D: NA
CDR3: CASSIQGTGELFF
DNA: TGTGCCAGTAGTATACAGGGAACCGGGGAGCTGTTTTTT

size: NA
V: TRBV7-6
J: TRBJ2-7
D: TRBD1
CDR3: CASSETPGQGAYEQYF
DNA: TGTGCCAGCAGCGAAACCCCGGGACAGGGGGCCTACGAGCAGTACTTC

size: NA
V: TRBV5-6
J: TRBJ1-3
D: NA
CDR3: CASSSVSSSGNTIYF
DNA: TGTGCCAGCAGCTCCGTATCCTCCTCTGGAAACACCATATATTTT

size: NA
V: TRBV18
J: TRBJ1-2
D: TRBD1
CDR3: CASSDQGAYGYTF
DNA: TGTGCCAGCTCAGACCAGGGGGCCTATGGCTACACCTTC

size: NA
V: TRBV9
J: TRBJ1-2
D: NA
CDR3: CASSVARDMKSPNYGYTF
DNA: TGTGCCAGCAGCGTAGCCCGGGACATGAAGTCCCCTAACTATGGCTACACCTTC

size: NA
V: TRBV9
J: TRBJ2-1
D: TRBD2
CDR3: CASSVAPWRGGLYEQFF
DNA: TGTGCCAGCAGCGTAGCCCCATGGCGGGGGGGCCTGTATGAGCAGTTCTTC

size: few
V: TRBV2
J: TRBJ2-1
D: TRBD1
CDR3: CASSEKGQAQFF
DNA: TGTGCCAGCAGTGAAAAGGGACAGGCTCAGTTCTTC

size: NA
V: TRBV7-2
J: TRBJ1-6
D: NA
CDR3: CASSLARVRSPLHF
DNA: TGTGCCAGCAGCTTAGCGAGGGTAAGGTCACCCCTCCACTTT

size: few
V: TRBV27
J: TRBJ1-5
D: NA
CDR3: CASSPKSGLNLNQPQHF
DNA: TGTGCCAGCAGTCCAAAGAGTGGACTCAATCTCAATCAGCCCCAGCATTTT

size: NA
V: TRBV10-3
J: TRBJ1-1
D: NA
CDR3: CAISDPGGRVRDTEAFF
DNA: TGTGCCATCAGTGACCCCGGGGGTAGGGTGAGGGACACTGAAGCTTTCTTT

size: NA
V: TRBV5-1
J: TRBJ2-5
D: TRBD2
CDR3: CASSLGLAGETQYF
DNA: TGCGCCAGCAGCCTTGGACTAGCTGGGGAGACCCAGTACTTC

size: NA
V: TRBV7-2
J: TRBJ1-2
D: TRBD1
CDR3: CASSGDRVGGYTF
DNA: TGTGCCAGCAGCGGGGACAGGGTCGGTGGCTACACCTTC

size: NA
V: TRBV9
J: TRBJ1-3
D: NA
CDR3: CASSVGYQGGDTIYF
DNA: TGTGCCAGCAGCGTAGGGTATCAGGGAGGCGACACCATATATTTT

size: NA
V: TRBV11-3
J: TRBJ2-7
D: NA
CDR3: CASSLGSAYEQYF
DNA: TGTGCCAGCAGCTTAGGTAGTGCCTACGAGCAGTACTTC

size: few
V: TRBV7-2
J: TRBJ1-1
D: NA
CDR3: CATKGGLMNTEAFF
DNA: TGTGCCACCAAGGGGGGGCTCATGAACACTGAAGCTTTCTTT

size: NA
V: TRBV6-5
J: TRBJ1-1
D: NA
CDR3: CASSSPTEMNTEAFF
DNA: TGTGCCAGCAGTTCCCCGACAGAAATGAACACTGAAGCTTTCTTT

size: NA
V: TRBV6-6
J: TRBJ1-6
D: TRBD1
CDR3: CASSVQGNSPLHF
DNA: TGTGCCAGCAGCGTACAGGGGAATTCACCCCTCCACTTT

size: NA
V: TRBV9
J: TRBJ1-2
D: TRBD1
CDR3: CASSAQGVGGYTF
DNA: TGTGCCAGCAGCGCCCAGGGGGTTGGTGGCTACACCTTC

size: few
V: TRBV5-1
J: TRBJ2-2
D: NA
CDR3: CASSQRRIAVNTGELFF
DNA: TGCGCCAGCAGCCAGCGTCGGATAGCGGTGAACACCGGGGAGCTGTTTTTT

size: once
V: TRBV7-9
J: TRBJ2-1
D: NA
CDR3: CASSPRGLGGPHEQFF
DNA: TGTGCCAGCAGCCCCCGGGGCCTCGGGGGGCCCCATGAGCAGTTCTTC

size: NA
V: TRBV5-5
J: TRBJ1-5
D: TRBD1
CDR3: CASSEDRGDQPQHF
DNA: TGTGCCAGCAGCGAGGACAGGGGGGATCAGCCCCAGCATTTT

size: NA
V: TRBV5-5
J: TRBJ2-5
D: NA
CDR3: CASSVSRETQYF
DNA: TGTGCCAGCAGCGTATCCAGGGAGACCCAGTACTTC

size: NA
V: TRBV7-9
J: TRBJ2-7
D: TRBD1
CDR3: CSSSLGQGLDEQYF
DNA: TGTTCCAGCAGCTTAGGACAGGGTTTGGACGAGCAGTACTTC

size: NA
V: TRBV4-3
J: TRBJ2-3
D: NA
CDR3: CASSQVLGAGTQYF
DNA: TGCGCCAGCAGCCAGGTACTGGGTGCGGGTACGCAGTATTTT

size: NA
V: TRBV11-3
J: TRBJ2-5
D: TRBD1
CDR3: CASSLAGGDQETQYF
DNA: TGTGCCAGCAGCTTGGCAGGGGGCGATCAAGAGACCCAGTACTTC

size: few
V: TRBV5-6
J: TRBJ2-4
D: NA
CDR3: CASRTQGLAKNIQYF
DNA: TGTGCCAGCAGAACACAGGGTTTAGCCAAAAACATTCAGTACTTC

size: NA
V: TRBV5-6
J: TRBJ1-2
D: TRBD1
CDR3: CASSLAGTDLGYTF
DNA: TGTGCCAGCAGCTTAGCCGGGACAGATCTTGGCTACACCTTC